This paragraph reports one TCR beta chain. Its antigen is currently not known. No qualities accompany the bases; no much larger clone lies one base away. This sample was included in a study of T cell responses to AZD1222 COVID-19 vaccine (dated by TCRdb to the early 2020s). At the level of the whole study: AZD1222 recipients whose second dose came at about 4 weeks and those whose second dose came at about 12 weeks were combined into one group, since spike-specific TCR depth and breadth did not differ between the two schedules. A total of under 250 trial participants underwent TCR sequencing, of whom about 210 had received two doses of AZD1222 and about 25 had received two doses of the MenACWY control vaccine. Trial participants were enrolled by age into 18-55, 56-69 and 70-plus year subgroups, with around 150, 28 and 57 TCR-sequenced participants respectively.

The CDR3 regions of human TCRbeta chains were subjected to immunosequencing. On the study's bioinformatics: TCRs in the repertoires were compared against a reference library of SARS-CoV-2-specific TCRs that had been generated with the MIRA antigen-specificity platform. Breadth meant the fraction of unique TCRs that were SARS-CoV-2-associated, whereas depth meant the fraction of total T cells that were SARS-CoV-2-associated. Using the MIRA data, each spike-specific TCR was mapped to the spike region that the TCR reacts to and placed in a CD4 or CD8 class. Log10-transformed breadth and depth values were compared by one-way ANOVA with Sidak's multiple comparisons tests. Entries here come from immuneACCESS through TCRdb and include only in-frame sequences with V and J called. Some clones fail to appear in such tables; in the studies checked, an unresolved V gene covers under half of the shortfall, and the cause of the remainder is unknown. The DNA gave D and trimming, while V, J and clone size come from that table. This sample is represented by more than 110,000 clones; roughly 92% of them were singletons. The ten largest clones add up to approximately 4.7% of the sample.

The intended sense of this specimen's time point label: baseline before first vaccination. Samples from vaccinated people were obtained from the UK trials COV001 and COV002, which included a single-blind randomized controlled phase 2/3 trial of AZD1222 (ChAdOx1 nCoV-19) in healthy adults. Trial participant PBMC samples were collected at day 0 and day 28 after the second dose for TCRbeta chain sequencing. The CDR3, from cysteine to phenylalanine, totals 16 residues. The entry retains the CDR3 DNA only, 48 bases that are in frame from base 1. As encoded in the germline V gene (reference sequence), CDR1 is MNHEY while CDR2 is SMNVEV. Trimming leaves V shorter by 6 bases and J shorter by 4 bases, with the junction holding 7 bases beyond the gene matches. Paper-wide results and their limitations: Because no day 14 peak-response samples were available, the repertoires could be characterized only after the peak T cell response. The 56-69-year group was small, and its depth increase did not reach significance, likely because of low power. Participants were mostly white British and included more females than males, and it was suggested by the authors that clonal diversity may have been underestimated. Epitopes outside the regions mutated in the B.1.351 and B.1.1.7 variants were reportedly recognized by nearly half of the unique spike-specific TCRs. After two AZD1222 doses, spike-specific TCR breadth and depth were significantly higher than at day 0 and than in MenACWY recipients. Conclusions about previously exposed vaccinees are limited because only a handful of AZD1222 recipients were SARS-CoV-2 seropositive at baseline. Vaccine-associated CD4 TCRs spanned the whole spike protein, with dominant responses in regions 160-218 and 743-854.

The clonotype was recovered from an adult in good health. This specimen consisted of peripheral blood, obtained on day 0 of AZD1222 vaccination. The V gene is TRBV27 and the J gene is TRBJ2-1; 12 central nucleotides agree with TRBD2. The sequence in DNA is TGTGCCAGCAGACAACTAGCGGGAGGCCAATACAATGAGCAGTTCTTC. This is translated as CASRQLAGGQYNEQFF.